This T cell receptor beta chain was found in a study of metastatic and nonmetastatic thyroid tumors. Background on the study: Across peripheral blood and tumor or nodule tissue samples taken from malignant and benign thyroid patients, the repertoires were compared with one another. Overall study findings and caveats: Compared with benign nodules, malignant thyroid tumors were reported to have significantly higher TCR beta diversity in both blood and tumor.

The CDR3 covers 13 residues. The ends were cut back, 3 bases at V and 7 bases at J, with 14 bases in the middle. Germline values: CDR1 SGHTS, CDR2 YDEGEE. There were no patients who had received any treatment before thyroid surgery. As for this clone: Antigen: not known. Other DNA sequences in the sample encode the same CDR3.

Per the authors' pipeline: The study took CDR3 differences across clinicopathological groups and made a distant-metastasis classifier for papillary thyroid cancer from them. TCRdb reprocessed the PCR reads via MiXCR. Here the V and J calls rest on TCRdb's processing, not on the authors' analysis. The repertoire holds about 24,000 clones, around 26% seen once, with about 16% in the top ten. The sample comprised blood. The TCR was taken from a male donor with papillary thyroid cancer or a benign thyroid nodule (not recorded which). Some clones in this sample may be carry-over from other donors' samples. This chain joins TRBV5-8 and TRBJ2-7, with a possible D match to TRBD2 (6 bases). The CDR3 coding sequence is TGTGCCAGCAGCTCGAAGATGGGGGGAGAGCAGTACTTC. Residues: CASSSKMGGEQYF.